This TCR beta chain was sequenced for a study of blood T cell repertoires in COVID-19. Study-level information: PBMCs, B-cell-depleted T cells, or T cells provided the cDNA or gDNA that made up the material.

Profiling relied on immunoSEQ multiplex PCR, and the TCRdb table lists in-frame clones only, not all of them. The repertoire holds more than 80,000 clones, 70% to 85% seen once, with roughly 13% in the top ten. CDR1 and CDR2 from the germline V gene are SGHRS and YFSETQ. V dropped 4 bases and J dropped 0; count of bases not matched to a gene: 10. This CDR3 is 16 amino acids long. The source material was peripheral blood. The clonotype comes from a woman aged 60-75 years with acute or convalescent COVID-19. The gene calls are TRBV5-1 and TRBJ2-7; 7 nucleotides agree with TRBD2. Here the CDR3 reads CASSAPGLQSSYEQYF. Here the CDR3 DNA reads TGCGCCAGCAGCGCTCCGGGACTACAAAGCTCCTACGAGCAGTACTTC. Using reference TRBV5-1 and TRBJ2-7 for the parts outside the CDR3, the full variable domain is KAGVTQTPRYLIKTRGQQVTLSCSPISGHRSVSWYQQTPGQGLQFLFEYFSETQRNKGNFPGRFSGRQFSNSRSEMNVSTLELGDSALYLCASSAPGLQSSYEQYFGPGTRLTVT.